The 28 T cell receptor beta chains given below trace back to one sample, sequenced in a study of cytomegalovirus exposure and HLA in healthy donors. The PCR employed 60 Vbeta primers together with 13 Jbeta primers. TCRdb's table, derived via immunoSEQ multiplex PCR, lists solely in-frame clones and lacks some. In the table there are some 100,000 clones, roughly three quarters of which are singletons. Material: PBMCs. The origin of the receptors is a man aged 50-60 years in good health and CMV-seropositive.

The gene calls are TRBV4-2 and TRBJ2-5; tentative D call: TRBD2 (6 bases). The tail of the sequence fits TRBJ2-7 better, so the J call may be wrong. The CDR3 loop spans 15 amino acids. CDR1 LGHNA and CDR2 YNFKEQ come from the germline V gene. The CDR3 bases are TGTGCCAGCAGCCAAGGGGGGGACCTCACCTACGAGCAGTACTTC. This codes for CASSQGGDLTYEQYF.

V gene TRBV20-1 combines with J gene TRBJ2-3, with no clear D. This CDR3 comprises 10 residues. Germline V gives CDR1 DFQATT, CDR2 SNEGSKA (reference sequence). The V end lost 5 bases, the J end lost 3 bases, and 3 bases lay between the germline ends. The CDR3 DNA is TGCAGTGCTCTTACAGATACGCAGTATTTT. Translation gives CSALTDTQYF.

This clone was seen only a few times. J is TRBJ2-7 and V is TRBV5-6; 8 bases agree with TRBD1. Germline V lookup: CDR1 SGHDT, CDR2 YYEEEE. The trim removed 3 bases at V and 0 bases at J, leaving 8 bases unmatched. This CDR3 has 16 residues. The CDR3 loop is CASSWGTGLFSYEQYF. DNA for the CDR3: TGTGCCAGCAGCTGGGGGACAGGTTTGTTCTCCTACGAGCAGTACTTC.

The V call is TRBV7-6, the J call TRBJ2-1; TRBD2 aligns across 13 bases. CDR1 and CDR2 (germline): SGHVS, FNYEAQ. The J segment lost 7 bases and the V segment lost 3 bases, leaving 6 bases of the junction unmatched. The CDR3 has 16 residues. The CDR3 here is CASSLVPLAGGNEQFF. The CDR3 DNA is TGTGCCAGCAGCTTGGTCCCACTAGCGGGAGGGAATGAGCAGTTCTTC.

The rearrangement uses TRBV25-1 and TRBJ2-4, with TRBD2 identical over 7 bases. Trimming at V came to 8 bases and at J to 15 bases, leaving 10 bases not matched to a gene. CDR1 MGHDK and CDR2 SYGVNS come from the germline V gene. The CDR3 length is 11 residues. DNA of the CDR3: TGTGCCAGCTTTCGGTCAGGGAGGGGGTACTTC. Amino acid sequence: CASFRSGRGYF. Looking up the rest from reference TRBV25-1 and TRBJ2-4 gives the full variable domain: EADIYQTPRYLVIGTGKKITLECSQTMGHDKMYWYQQDPGMELHLIHYSYGVNSTEKGDLSSESTVSRIRTEHFPLTLESARPSHTSQYLCASFRSGRGYFGAGTRLSVL.

There are a few counts of this clone. Here the CDR3 DNA reads TGTGCCAGCAGTCCATCTCGGACAGATTATAATGAAAAACTGTTTTTT. This sequence encodes CASSPSRTDYNEKLFF. The rearrangement joins TRBV6-6 to TRBJ1-4; possible D gene TRBD1, 6 bases. The V and J ends lost 5 bases and 4 bases respectively, with 17 bases between them. The CDR3 spans 16 residues. Germline values: CDR1 MNHNY, CDR2 SVGAGI (reference sequence).

The chain carries TRBV27 and TRBJ1-5; D is undetermined. Germline values: CDR1 MNHEY, CDR2 SMNVEV (reference sequence). The V end was cut by 6 bases, the J end by 9 bases, with 9 bases between. This CDR3 contains 11 residues. The CDR3 DNA sequence: TGTGCCAGCAGCTCCGGTGGGCCCCAGCATTTT. This gives the protein CASSSGGPQHF.

J is TRBJ2-5 and V is TRBV11-2; 12 positions match TRBD2. The DNA end lines up better with TRBJ2-7; the J call may be wrong. Germline V gene sequence: CDR1 SGHAT, CDR2 FQNNGV. This CDR3 spans 16 amino acids. The CDR3 DNA reads as TGTGCCAGCAGCCATCTAGCGGGAGGGCCCGGATACGAGCAGTACTTC. It encodes CASSHLAGGPGYEQYF.

The chain has TRBV6-4 and TRBJ1-2; D not certain. This CDR3 contains 14 residues. The V end was cut by 4 bases, the J end by 5 bases, with 14 bases between. Germline CDR1 is MRHNA and CDR2 is SNTAGT. As DNA, the CDR3 is TGTGCCAGCAGTGCCCGCGGGAGCTCGTATGGCTACACCTTC. This translates into CASSARGSSYGYTF.

This chain connects TRBV19 to TRBJ2-1; 11 bases agree with TRBD1. The junction had 16 bases not matched to a gene; V was cut back by 4 bases and J by 2 bases. The CDR3 runs to 20 residues. CDR1 and CDR2 (germline): LNHDA, SQIVND (reference sequence). CDR3 nucleotide sequence: TGTGCCAGTAGTACCCCGGGACAGGGGGACCCTTTCCCCCCCTACAATGAGCAGTTCTTC. Amino acids: CASSTPGQGDPFPPYNEQFF.

The chain joins TRBV18 to TRBJ1-5; the D is unclear. The germline gives CDR1 KGHSH, CDR2 LQKENI. CDR3 size: 13 residues. V was pared by 3 bases and J by 2 bases, with 5 bases between. The CDR3 reads CASSPSGNQPQHF. The CDR3 nucleotides are TGTGCCAGCTCACCCTCAGGCAATCAGCCCCAGCATTTT.

The rearrangement uses TRBV7-2 and TRBJ2-5; no reliable D call. Trimming stripped 2 bases from V and 2 bases from J, with 12 bases between. Germline CDR1 SGHTA, CDR2 FQGNSA. This CDR3 contains 15 residues. CDR3 loop: CASSLSLEMQETQYF. CDR3 bases: TGTGCCAGCAGCTTATCGCTAGAGATGCAAGAGACCCAGTACTTC.

The chain couples TRBV2 to TRBJ2-5; the match to TRBD1 covers 10 bases. CDR3 length: 14 amino acids. Trimming at V came to 4 bases and at J to 5 bases, leaving 4 bases not matched to a gene. Germline-derived CDR1 and CDR2 are SNHLY and FYNNEI. The CDR3, as DNA: TGTGCCAGCAGTGGGGACAGGGGAGGGGAGACCCAGTACTTC. Translation gives CASSGDRGGETQYF.

The chain couples TRBV4-1 to TRBJ2-7, with TRBD1 identical over 7 bases. The V gene's germline CDR1 is MGHRA and CDR2 YSYEKL. J lost 3 bases, V lost 1 base, and 0 bases had no gene match. The CDR3 length is 13 residues. CDR3 sequence reads: CASSQGDSYEQYF. The CDR3 nucleotides read TGCGCCAGCAGCCAAGGGGACAGCTACGAGCAGTACTTC.

The sample holds one count of this clone. V usage is TRBV6-1 and J usage is TRBJ2-1; TRBD2 matches 9 bases. Germline CDR1 is MNHNS and CDR2 is SASEGT. V shed 8 bases, J shed 10 bases, and the junction held 15 bases outside the gene matches. The CDR3 spans 15 residues. This CDR3 is CASCGEAGGAGEQFF. The CDR3 DNA reads TGTGCCAGCTGCGGGGAGGCGGGAGGGGCAGGGGAGCAGTTCTTC.

V gene TRBV18 combines with J gene TRBJ2-1; the match to TRBD1 covers 8 bases. Germline V gene data show CDR1 as KGHSH and CDR2 as LQKENI. The CDR3 totals 14 residues. The V and J ends lost 6 bases and 3 bases, in that order; junction bases with no gene match: 4. The CDR3 DNA reads as TGTGCCAGCTCTTCCGACAGGGGCTACAATGAGCAGTTCTTC. Its translation is CASSSDRGYNEQFF. The variable domain in full, with the rest retrieved from reference TRBV18 and TRBJ2-1, is NAGVMQNPRHLVRRRGQEARLRCSPMKGHSHVYWYRQLPEEGLKFMVYLQKENIIDESGMPKERFSAEFPKEGPSILRIQQVVRGDSAAYFCASSSDRGYNEQFFGPGTRLTVL.

This clone was seen more than once but under ten times. The chain is built from TRBV7-9 and TRBJ2-7; TRBD1 matches at 9 bases. CDR1 is SEHNR and CDR2 is FQNEAQ in the germline V gene (reference sequence). The CDR3 has 15 amino acids. With 3 bases clipped from V and 4 bases from J, the junction kept 7 bases outside the gene matches. The CDR3 region is CASSLLGTGPYEQYF. CDR3 coding DNA: TGTGCCAGCAGCTTGTTAGGGACAGGGCCTTACGAGCAGTACTTC.

The chain couples TRBV7-6 to TRBJ2-3; a possible D gene is TRBD1 (5 bases). CDR3 length equals 15 residues. Trimming cost V 0 bases and J 1 base, with 8 bases left between them. Germline loops: CDR1 SGHVS, CDR2 FNYEAQ. The CDR3 loop is CASSLAGAGTDTQYF. The CDR3 bases are TGTGCCAGCAGCTTAGCTGGGGCTGGCACAGATACGCAGTATTTT.

This clone has just a few counts. The chain employs TRBV19 and TRBJ2-5, with D maybe TRBD1 (6 bases). Germline values: CDR1 LNHDA, CDR2 SQIVND (reference sequence). V lost 7 bases, J lost 5 bases, and 14 bases lay in between. This CDR3 is built from 13 residues. The DNA for the CDR3 is TGTGCCAGTACCACTTGGGGGCTGGAGACCCAGTACTTC. It encodes CASTTWGLETQYF.

The rearrangement links TRBV6-1 to TRBJ1-2, with 7 bases matching TRBD1. The CDR3 is made up of 11 amino acids. Germline assignment: CDR1 MNHNS and CDR2 SASEGT. V was pared by 7 bases and J by 6 bases, with 2 bases of the junction left unmatched. The CDR3 DNA is TGTGCCAGCACCAGGGGGAATGGCTACACCTTC. Protein: CASTRGNGYTF.

The chain carries TRBV5-1 and TRBJ1-4, with TRBD1 matching over 7 bases. This CDR3 has 13 amino acids. V was pared by 4 bases and J by 8 bases, with 5 bases of the junction left unmatched. Germline CDR1 is SGHRS and CDR2 is YFSETQ. This CDR3 is CASSLQDREKLFF. The DNA for the CDR3 is TGCGCCAGCAGCCTCCAGGACAGGGAAAAACTGTTTTTT.

This clone was picked up one time. Compared with germline, one end of the junction differs, possibly owing to a read error. J is TRBJ2-5 and V is TRBV2; 7 bases are a match to TRBD2. CDR1 is SNHLY and CDR2 is FYNNEI in the germline V gene. This CDR3 has 11 residues. The CDR3 protein is CASSEGGSGDF. In DNA, the CDR3 is TGTGCCAGCAGTGAGGGCGGGAGCGGAGACTTC.

This clone was counted only a few times. V usage is TRBV27 and J usage is TRBJ1-2; 8 bases line up with TRBD1. The V gene's germline CDR1 is MNHEY and CDR2 SMNVEV (reference sequence). The CDR3 is 15 residues long. V shed 4 bases, J shed 4 bases, and the junction held 8 bases outside the gene matches. In DNA form, the CDR3 reads TGTGCCAGCAGTTCATCCGGGACAGGATCCTATGGCTACACCTTC. Protein sequence: CASSSSGTGSYGYTF.

This clone was counted between two and nine times. The chain has TRBV20-1 and TRBJ1-4; tentative D call: TRBD1 (6 bases). V was shortened by 7 bases and J by 10 bases, with 13 bases between the two germline ends. The CDR3 consists of 11 residues. The germline CDR1 and CDR2 sequences are DFQATT and SNEGSKA (reference sequence). The CDR3 DNA sequence: TGCAGTGGGTCGGGCAGGGGAAAACTGTTTTTT. Translated, it gives CSGSGRGKLFF.

The chain carries TRBV2 and TRBJ1-4; no firm D call. CDR3 length equals 18 residues. Trimming pared 6 bases from V and 4 bases from J, leaving 24 bases between. CDR1 is SNHLY and CDR2 is FYNNEI in the germline V gene. DNA of the CDR3: TGTGCCAGCAGCGATGTCTCGATTTCCAGCGGGAGTAATGAAAAACTGTTTTTT. Protein: CASSDVSISSGSNEKLFF.

The V gene is TRBV5-5, the J gene TRBJ2-6; 10 bases are shared with TRBD2. V dropped 1 base and J dropped 4; count of bases not matched to a gene: 5. The CDR3 contains 17 residues. Germline values: CDR1 SGHKS, CDR2 YYEKEE (reference sequence). The CDR3 region is CASSLWTSGTGANVLTF. For the CDR3, the DNA is TGTGCCAGCAGCTTGTGGACTAGCGGAACCGGGGCCAACGTCCTGACTTTC.

This clone was observed once. V usage is TRBV16 and J usage is TRBJ2-7, with 8 positions matching TRBD2. In germline, CDR1 is KGHSY, CDR2 FQNENV. The CDR3 contains 15 residues. With 8 bases clipped from V and 4 bases from J, the junction kept 13 bases outside the gene matches. The CDR3 DNA reads TGTGCCAGCCATCGGGGGGGACTAGATTCGTACGAGCAGTACTTC. The encoded protein is CASHRGGLDSYEQYF.

This clone was counted once. This sequence joins TRBV27 and TRBJ2-7; 7 bases match TRBD1. Trimming removed 5 bases from V and 8 bases from J; junction bases left unmatched: 12. CDR1 and CDR2 from the germline V gene are MNHEY and SMNVEV (reference sequence). This CDR3 has 14 amino acids. The CDR3 here is CASSLRDSSTKQYF. CDR3 nucleotide sequence: TGTGCCAGCAGTCTCCGGGACAGTAGTACGAAGCAGTACTTC.